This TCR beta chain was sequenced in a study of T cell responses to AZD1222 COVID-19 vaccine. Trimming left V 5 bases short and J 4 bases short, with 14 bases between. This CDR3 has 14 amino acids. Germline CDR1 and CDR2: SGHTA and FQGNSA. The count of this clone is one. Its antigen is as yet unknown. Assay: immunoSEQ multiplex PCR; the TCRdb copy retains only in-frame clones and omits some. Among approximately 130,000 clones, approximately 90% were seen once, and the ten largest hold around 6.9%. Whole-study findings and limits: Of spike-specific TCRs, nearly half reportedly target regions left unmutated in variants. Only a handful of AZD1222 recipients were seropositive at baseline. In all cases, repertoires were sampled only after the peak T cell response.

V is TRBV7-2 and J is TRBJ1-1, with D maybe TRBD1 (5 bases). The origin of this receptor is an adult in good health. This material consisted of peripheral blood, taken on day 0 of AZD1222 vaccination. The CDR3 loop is CASSIQGLFTEAFF. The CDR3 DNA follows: TGTGCCAGCAGCATCCAGGGTCTATTCACTGAAGCTTTCTTT.